This T cell receptor beta chain was identified in a study of early T cells in non-severe SARS-CoV-2 infection. This clonotype has ten or more counts. Unique molecular identifiers were affixed to single, distinct cDNA molecules. TCRdb called the 5' RACE reads again in MiXCR, with one record for every CDR3 protein. Of tens of thousands of distinct CDR3 sequences listed, over 3.5% are singletons. The clonotype was recovered from an adult who was a healthcare worker with PCR-confirmed SARS-CoV-2 infection or an uninfected control (not recorded which). Sequencing was performed on whole blood.

In DNA, the CDR3 is TGTGCCAGCAGTGAATCCGGGGGGGAGTACGAGCAGTACTTC. This codes for CASSESGGEYEQYF. The rearrangement links TRBV25-1 to TRBJ2-7; 8 bases map to TRBD2. V trimming: 1 base; J trimming: 4 bases; junction bases outside the gene matches: 3. The CDR3 runs 14 residues. Per germline, CDR1 MGHDK and CDR2 SYGVNS.